This T cell receptor beta chain was captured by sequencing in a study of cytomegalovirus exposure and HLA in healthy donors. Overall study findings and caveats: There were some public TCRs occurring in many donors, but most TCR sequences were rare.

PCR used 60 Vbeta primers and 13 Jbeta primers. Measured with immunoSEQ multiplex PCR; TCRdb has only the in-frame clones, and not every one. The sample totals 45,000 to 60,000 clones. The germline V gene has CDR1 SGHVS and CDR2 FQNEAQ. J lost 3 bases, V lost 1 base, and 4 bases had no gene match. CDR3 size: 15 residues. About this clone itself: Its specificity is unknown.

J is TRBJ1-2 and V is TRBV7-8; 8 bases map to TRBD1. Material: PBMCs. The TCR sequence derives from a male donor in good health and CMV-seronegative. The CDR3 loop reads CASSLGQGADYGYTF. The CDR3 nucleotides read TGTGCCAGCAGCTTAGGGCAGGGGGCGGACTATGGCTACACCTTC. Using reference TRBV7-8 and TRBJ1-2 for the parts outside the CDR3, the full variable domain is GAGVSQSPRYKVAKRGQDVALRCDPISGHVSLFWYQQALGQGPEFLTYFQNEAQLDKSGLPSDRFFAERPEGSVSTLKIQRTQQEDSAVYLCASSLGQGADYGYTFGSGTRLTVV.